The 27 T cell receptor beta chains given below trace back to one sample, sequenced in a study of blood T cell repertoires in COVID-19 (dated by TCRdb to the early 2020s). Library creation used the immunoSEQ multiplex PCR assay. TCRdb re-hosts the immuneACCESS table, in-frame sequences only. Its copies lack some clones; in the studies checked, an unresolved V gene accounts for under half of them, and the cause for the rest is not known. The sample records around 120,000 clones, 70% to 85% of which are singletons. Over 6% of the sample is held by the ten biggest clonotypes. The specimen sequenced was peripheral blood. The origin of the receptors is a man between 65 and 80 years old with active or convalescent COVID-19.

V and J are TRBV11-3 and TRBJ1-2; TRBD1 is a possible D gene (6 bases). V lost 5 bases and J 7 bases, leaving 14 bases between the germline ends. The length of the CDR3 is 13 residues. The germline CDR1 and CDR2 sequences are SGHNT and YENEEA. CDR3 DNA sequence: TGTGCCAGCAGCCAGCAGGGAGGGGGTGGCTACACCTTC. Its protein product is CASSQQGGGGYTF.

The chain joins TRBV28 to TRBJ1-2; D perhaps matches TRBD1 (5 bases). In germline, CDR1 is MDHEN, CDR2 SYDVKM. There are 13 residues in the CDR3. The germline V and J ends were trimmed by 7 bases and 4 bases, with 13 bases remaining between them. Written as DNA, the CDR3 is TGTGCCAGCACCTCAGGGAATTTCTATGGCTACACCTTC. Translated: CASTSGNFYGYTF.

The chain combines TRBV11-3 with TRBJ2-1; TRBD2 agrees at 9 bases. The CDR3 totals 15 residues. From germline, CDR1 is SGHNT and CDR2 YENEEA. The J segment lost 8 bases and the V segment lost 2 bases, leaving 7 bases of the junction unmatched. This CDR3 reads CASSLISGSRHEQFF. In DNA form, the CDR3 reads TGTGCCAGCAGCTTAATTAGCGGGAGTCGACATGAGCAGTTCTTC.

The chain carries TRBV28 and TRBJ1-2, with 7 bases identical to TRBD1. The CDR3 is made up of 15 amino acids. Germline V gives CDR1 MDHEN, CDR2 SYDVKM. Unmatched junction bases numbered 11, after V lost 6 bases and J lost 4 bases. As DNA, the CDR3 is TGTGCCAGCAGAGCCCACAGGGGCACCGGCTATGGCTACACCTTC. Protein: CASRAHRGTGYGYTF.

The CDR3, as DNA: TGTGCCAGCAGAGACGTAGCTAGATCCTACGAGCAGTACTTC. It specifies CASRDVARSYEQYF. The chain employs TRBV3-1 (or the pseudogene TRBV3-2) and TRBJ2-7, with D uncertain. Germline V gene lookup returns CDR1 LGHDT and CDR2 YNNKEL (reference sequence). The length of the CDR3 is 14 residues. Trimming took 6 bases from V and 1 from J, leaving 13 bases between them.

The gene calls are TRBV18 and TRBJ1-4; 11 nucleotides line up with TRBD1. The germline gives CDR1 KGHSH, CDR2 LQKENI. V lost 4 bases, J lost 6 bases, and 10 bases stayed unmatched. The CDR3 totals 17 residues. Here the CDR3 reads CASSLSLPGQGDEKLFF. In nucleotides, the CDR3 is TGTGCCAGCTCACTTTCATTGCCGGGACAGGGGGATGAAAAACTGTTTTTT.

The rearrangement joins TRBV5-1 to TRBJ1-2; 7 bases agree with TRBD1. This CDR3 is 13 amino acids long. J lost 6 bases, V lost 4 bases, and 6 bases had no gene match. Looked up from germline, CDR1 is SGHRS and CDR2 is YFSETQ. CDR3: CASSVDREDGYTF. The CDR3 nucleotides are TGCGCCAGCAGCGTCGACAGGGAAGATGGCTACACCTTC.

In nucleotides, the CDR3 is TGTGCCAGCAGTCAGGGGGCCGGGGAGCTGTTTTTT. This translates into CASSQGAGELFF. V gene TRBV6-2 or TRBV6-3 combines with J gene TRBJ2-2, with 7 bases lining up with TRBD1. Germline V gives CDR1 MNHEY, CDR2 SVGEGT. Trimming cost V 5 bases and J 6 bases; bases outside gene matches: 0. CDR3 length: 12 residues.

The rearrangement links TRBV5-1 to TRBJ2-5; 9 positions match TRBD2. This CDR3 comprises 15 residues. From germline, CDR1 is SGHRS and CDR2 YFSETQ. V lost 0 bases to trimming and J lost 7 bases; unmatched junction nucleotides: 7. CDR3 in amino acids: CASSLAPSGTVTQYF. CDR3 sequence (DNA): TGCGCCAGCAGCTTGGCTCCTAGCGGGACAGTGACCCAGTACTTC.

This clone was seen a single time. The V and J genes are TRBV29-1 and TRBJ1-1; D gene uncertain. V gave up 4 bases and J gave up 0 bases, with 12 bases separating them. Germline-derived CDR1 and CDR2 are SQVTM and ANQGSEA. This CDR3 has 14 amino acids. DNA for the CDR3: TGCAGCGTTGTCGTCAGGTTCATGAACACTGAAGCTTTCTTT. Amino acids: CSVVVRFMNTEAFF. Full variable domain (missing parts from reference TRBV29-1 and TRBJ1-1): SAVISQKPSRDICQRGTSLTIQCQVDSQVTMMFWYRQQPGQSLTLIATANQGSEATYESGFVIDKFPISRPNLTFSTLTVSNMSPEDSSIYLCSVVVRFMNTEAFFGQGTRLTVV.

This clone was counted between two and nine times. The chain couples TRBV14 to TRBJ1-3, with 8 positions matching TRBD1. Germline values: CDR1 SGHDN, CDR2 FVKESK. After removal of 4 bases from V and 2 bases from J, the junction contained 4 bases not matched to a gene. The CDR3 has 15 amino acids. CDR3 amino acids: CASSLGQGAGNTIYF. The CDR3 region has the DNA TGTGCCAGCAGCCTTGGACAGGGAGCTGGAAACACCATATATTTT.

This clone came up once. J is TRBJ1-2 and V is TRBV5-4, with D tentatively TRBD1 (6 bases). Germline V gene lookup returns CDR1 SGHNT and CDR2 YYREEE (reference sequence). The V gene lost 0 bases and the J gene lost 7 bases, with 16 bases spanning the gap. This CDR3 is built from 15 residues. The CDR3 nucleotides are TGTGCCAGCAGCTTGGAGGGGGGCGGGGGCCGTGGCTACACCTTC. This codes for CASSLEGGGGRGYTF.

The V and J genes are TRBV30 and TRBJ1-2; D not resolved. The V end was cut by 8 bases, the J end by 2 bases, with 9 bases between. Germline V gene data show CDR1 as GTSNPN and CDR2 as SVGIG (reference sequence). The CDR3 consists of 11 residues. The DNA for the CDR3 is TGTGCCCAGGCATTGAACTATGGCTACACCTTC. Translation gives CAQALNYGYTF.

The V call is TRBV30, the J call TRBJ1-1; D unresolved. Germline V CDR1 and CDR2: GTSNPN, SVGIG (reference sequence). The CDR3 length is 13 residues. The V and J ends lost 1 base and 4 bases respectively, with 10 bases between them. The CDR3 loop reads CAWSDRRGTEAFF. CDR3 bases: TGTGCCTGGAGTGACCGGAGAGGCACTGAAGCTTTCTTT.

J is TRBJ1-6 and V is TRBV2; perhaps TRBD1 as D (5 bases). The germline V gene has CDR1 SNHLY and CDR2 FYNNEI. The CDR3 runs 14 residues. Trimming left V 1 base short and J 7 bases short, with 8 bases between. The CDR3 loop reads CASSEGGINSPLHF. CDR3 in DNA: TGTGCCAGCAGTGAAGGGGGCATAAATTCACCCCTCCACTTT. Full variable domain (outside the CDR3, taken from reference TRBV2 and TRBJ1-6): EPEVTQTPSHQVTQMGQEVILRCVPISNHLYFYWYRQILGQKVEFLVSFYNNEISEKSEIFDDQFSVERPDGSNFTLKIRSTKLEDSAMYFCASSEGGINSPLHFGNGTRLTVT.

The chain is built from TRBV5-1 and TRBJ2-7; D might be TRBD2 (6 bases). The CDR3 is made up of 15 amino acids. CDR1 and CDR2 (germline): SGHRS, YFSETQ. The V end lost 3 bases, the J end lost 3 bases, and 16 bases lay between the germline ends. The CDR3: CASSSKSGVGYEQYF. In DNA, the CDR3 is TGCGCCAGCAGCTCAAAATCGGGAGTGGGCTACGAGCAGTACTTC.

This chain joins TRBV5-1 and TRBJ1-1; the match to TRBD1 covers 7 bases. V lost 5 bases to trimming and J lost 1 base; unmatched junction nucleotides: 5. The CDR3 runs 14 residues. The germline gives CDR1 SGHRS, CDR2 YFSETQ. The CDR3 bases are TGCGCCAGCAGTGGACAGGTCGAGAACACTGAAGCTTTCTTT. Amino acids: CASSGQVENTEAFF.

This clone rates as medium-sized. The chain combines TRBV2 with TRBJ1-6, with D maybe TRBD1 (5 bases). The CDR3 loop spans 13 amino acids. Germline V lookup: CDR1 SNHLY, CDR2 FYNNEI. V was pared by 8 bases and J by 3 bases, with 8 bases between. DNA for the CDR3: TGTGCCAGCGGGGGGGGCTATAATTCACCCCTCCACTTT. Protein product: CASGGGYNSPLHF.

This clone is medium-sized in the sample. The chain recombines TRBV6-1 with TRBJ2-7; TRBD2 matches 10 bases. The J segment lost 1 base and the V segment lost 1 base, leaving 1 base of the junction unmatched. This CDR3 has 15 residues. The germline gives CDR1 MNHNS, CDR2 SASEGT. The CDR3 region has the DNA TGTGCCAGCAGTGAAGGGACTAGCGGATCCTACGAGCAGTACTTC. It specifies CASSEGTSGSYEQYF.

The gene calls are TRBV28 and TRBJ1-1, with 8 bases matching TRBD1. Trimming at V came to 6 bases and at J to 3 bases, leaving 6 bases not matched to a gene. The CDR3 runs 14 residues. Germline CDR1 is MDHEN and CDR2 is SYDVKM. CDR3 in amino acids: CASRPLQGDTEAFF. The CDR3 nucleotides are TGTGCCAGCAGACCCTTACAGGGGGACACTGAAGCTTTCTTT. The whole variable domain, remainder taken from reference TRBV28 and TRBJ1-1, is DVKVTQSSRYLVKRTGEKVFLECVQDMDHENMFWYRQDPGLGLRLIYFSYDVKMKEKGDIPEGYSVSREKKERFSLILESASTNQTSMYLCASRPLQGDTEAFFGQGTRLTVV.

This clone was observed once. The chain combines TRBV7-7 with TRBJ2-5; D possibly corresponds to TRBD2 (6 bases). There are 14 residues in the CDR3. Trimming left V 1 base short and J 6 bases short, with 12 bases between. Germline values: CDR1 SSHAT, CDR2 FNYEAQ (reference sequence). The CDR3 protein is CASSLDGRGKTQYF. The CDR3 region has the DNA TGTGCCAGCAGCTTAGACGGGAGAGGGAAGACCCAGTACTTC.

The chain recombines TRBV12-3 or TRBV12-4 with TRBJ1-4, with D perhaps matching TRBD1 (6 bases). Trimming cost V 8 bases and J 8 bases, with 15 bases left between them. The CDR3 length is 13 residues. CDR3 coding DNA: TGTGCCAGCGGCTATGGCGGGGGCGAAAAACTGTTTTTT. Its translation: CASGYGGGEKLFF.

The V gene is TRBV6-2 or TRBV6-3, the J gene TRBJ1-1, with 7 nucleotides matching TRBD1. V was clipped by 6 bases and J by 10 bases; unmatched bases: 11. Germline CDR1 MNHEY, CDR2 SVGEGT. The CDR3 extends over 13 amino acids. The CDR3 coding sequence is TGTGCCAGCAGCGCCTTGACAGGGATTGCAGCTTTCTTT. This encodes CASSALTGIAAFF.

This clone has just a few counts. This chain links TRBV7-9 with TRBJ2-3; 7 bases fit TRBD1. CDR1 is SEHNR, CDR2 FQNEAQ, per germline (reference sequence). Trimming removed 5 bases from V and 4 bases from J; junction bases left unmatched: 12. The CDR3 is 16 residues long. The CDR3 DNA is TGTGCCAGCAGCCGTAGCTTAGGGGGCGCACCAGATACGCAGTATTTT. Translated, it gives CASSRSLGGAPDTQYF.

The rearrangement uses TRBV30 and TRBJ1-1; D not certain. Trimming shortened V by 1 base and J by 1 base, and 7 bases separated the two germline ends. This CDR3 is built from 13 residues. Germline V CDR1 and CDR2: GTSNPN, SVGIG (reference sequence). As DNA, the CDR3 is TGTGCCTGGAGTGGAGGGAAGAACACTGAAGCTTTCTTT. Protein: CAWSGGKNTEAFF.

The V call is TRBV7-3, the J call TRBJ2-1; 7 positions match TRBD1. The CDR3 runs 15 residues. Germline CDR1 reads SGHTA; CDR2 reads FQGTGA. J was trimmed by 4 bases and V by 5 bases; bases with no gene match: 8. The CDR3 coding sequence is TGTGCCAGCAGCCCTGCCTTGGGACAGTACAATGAGCAGTTCTTC. It specifies CASSPALGQYNEQFF.

The chain combines TRBV18 with TRBJ1-1; D possibly corresponds to TRBD1 (5 bases). V lost 7 bases to trimming and J lost 0 bases, with 12 bases between them. Germline CDR1 is KGHSH and CDR2 is LQKENI. The CDR3 is 14 residues long. CDR3 residues: CASFTDNLNTEAFF. The DNA for the CDR3 is TGTGCCAGCTTTACGGACAACTTGAACACTGAAGCTTTCTTT.